This T cell receptor beta chain came from a study of T cells in narcolepsy. Whole-study findings and limits: Reportedly, autoreactive clonotypes were serially detected in patients' blood but not controls'.

Germline CDR1 is SNHLY and CDR2 is FYNNEI. The CDR3 covers 14 residues. The V and J ends lost 3 bases and 10 bases respectively, with 13 bases between them. This clone was found a few times. Its target is not known. TCRdb's table, derived via immunoSEQ multiplex PCR, lists solely in-frame clones and lacks some. The table shows 27,000 or so clones, with roughly 82% occurring only once. The sample consisted of CD45RA- memory CD4+ T cells from PBMCs. V gene TRBV2 combines with J gene TRBJ1-6; perhaps TRBD1 as D (6 bases). This receptor was taken from a human donor with narcolepsy. Here the CDR3 reads CASSDGQGSSPLHF. Written as DNA, the CDR3 is TGTGCCAGCAGTGATGGGCAGGGGTCATCACCCCTCCACTTT.